The following is a T cell receptor beta chain sequence with its context. Its antigen remains unidentified. V was clipped by 4 bases and J by 2 bases, with 11 bases between them. Per germline, CDR1 SGHKS and CDR2 YYEKEE (reference sequence). The CDR3 spans 14 residues. TCRdb re-analysed the 5' RACE reads in MiXCR, keeping a single row per CDR3 protein. In the table there are just over 25,000 distinct CDR3 sequences, roughly 4.9% of which are singletons. This specimen belongs to a study of early T cells in non-severe SARS-CoV-2 infection. Study details: Sequenced material consisted of bulk RNA (from unsorted whole blood), and chains were unpaired.

Study findings and constraints: Anti-spike CD8 responses were favored by VDJdb matching, which missed private and CD4 specificities.

The J gene is TRBJ2-3, the V gene TRBV5-5; D ambiguous. Specimen: whole blood. The receptor was isolated from an adult who was a healthcare worker with PCR-confirmed SARS-CoV-2 infection or an uninfected control (not recorded which). CDR3 residues: CASSPVATTDTQYF. CDR3 DNA sequence: TGTGCCAGCAGCCCCGTAGCTACCACAGATACGCAGTATTTT.